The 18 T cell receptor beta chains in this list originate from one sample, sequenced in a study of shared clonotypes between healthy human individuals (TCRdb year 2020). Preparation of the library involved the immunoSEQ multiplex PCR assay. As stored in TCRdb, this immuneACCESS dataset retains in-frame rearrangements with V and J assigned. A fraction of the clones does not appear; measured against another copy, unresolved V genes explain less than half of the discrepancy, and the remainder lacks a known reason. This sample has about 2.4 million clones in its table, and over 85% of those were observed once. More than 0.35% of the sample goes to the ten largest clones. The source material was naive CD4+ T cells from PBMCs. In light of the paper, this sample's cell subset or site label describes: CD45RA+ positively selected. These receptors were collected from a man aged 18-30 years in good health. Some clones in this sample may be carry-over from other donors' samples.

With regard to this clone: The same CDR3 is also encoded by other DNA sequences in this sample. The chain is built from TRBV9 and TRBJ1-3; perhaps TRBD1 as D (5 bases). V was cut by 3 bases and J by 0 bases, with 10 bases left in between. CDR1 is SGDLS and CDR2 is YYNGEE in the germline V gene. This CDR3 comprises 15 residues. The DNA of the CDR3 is TGTGCCAGCAGCGCTACGACAGTCTCTGGAAACACCATATATTTT. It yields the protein CASSATTVSGNTIYF.

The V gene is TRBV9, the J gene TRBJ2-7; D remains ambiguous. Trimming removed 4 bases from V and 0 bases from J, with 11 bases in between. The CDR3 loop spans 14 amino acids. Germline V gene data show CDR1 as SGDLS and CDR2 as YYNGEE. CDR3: CASSPTRSSYEQYF. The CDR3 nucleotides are TGTGCCAGCAGCCCCACACGGAGCTCCTACGAGCAGTACTTC.

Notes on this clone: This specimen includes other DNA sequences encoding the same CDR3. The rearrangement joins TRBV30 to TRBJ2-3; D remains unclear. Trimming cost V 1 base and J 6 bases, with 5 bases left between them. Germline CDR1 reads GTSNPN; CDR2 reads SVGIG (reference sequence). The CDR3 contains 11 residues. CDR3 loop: CAWSAGDTQYF. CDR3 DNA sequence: TGTGCCTGGAGTGCTGGGGATACGCAGTATTTT.

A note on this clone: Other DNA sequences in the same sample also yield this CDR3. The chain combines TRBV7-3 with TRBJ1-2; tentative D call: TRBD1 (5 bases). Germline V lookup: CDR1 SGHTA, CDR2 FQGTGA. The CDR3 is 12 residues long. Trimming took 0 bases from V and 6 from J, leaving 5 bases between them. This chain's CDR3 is CASSLTGHGYTF. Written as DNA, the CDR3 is TGTGCCAGCAGCTTAACGGGGCATGGCTACACCTTC.

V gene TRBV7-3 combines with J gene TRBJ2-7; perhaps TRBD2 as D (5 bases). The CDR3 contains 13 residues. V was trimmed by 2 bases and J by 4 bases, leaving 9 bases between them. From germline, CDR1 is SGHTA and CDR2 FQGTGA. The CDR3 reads CASSLGEKYEQYF. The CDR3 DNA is TGTGCCAGCAGCTTAGGGGAGAAGTACGAGCAGTACTTC.

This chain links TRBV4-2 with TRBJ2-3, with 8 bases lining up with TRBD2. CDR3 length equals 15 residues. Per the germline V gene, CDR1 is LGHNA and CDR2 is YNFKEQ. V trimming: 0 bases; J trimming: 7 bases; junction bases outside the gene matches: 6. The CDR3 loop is CASSQESGRRYTQYF. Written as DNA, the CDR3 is TGTGCCAGCAGCCAAGAGAGCGGGAGACGATATACGCAGTATTTT.

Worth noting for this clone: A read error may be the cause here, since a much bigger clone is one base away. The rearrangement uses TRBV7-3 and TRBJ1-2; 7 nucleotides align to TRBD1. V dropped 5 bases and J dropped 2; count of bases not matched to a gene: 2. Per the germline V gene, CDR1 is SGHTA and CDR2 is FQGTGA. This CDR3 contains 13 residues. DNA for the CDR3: TGTGCCAGCAGCCAGGGACAGAACTATGGCTACACCTTC. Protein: CASSQGQNYGYTF. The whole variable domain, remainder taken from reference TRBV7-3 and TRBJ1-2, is GAGVSQTPSNKVTEKGKYVELRCDPISGHTALYWYRQSLGQGPEFLIYFQGTGAADDSGLPNDRFFAVRPEGSVSTLKIQRTERGDSAVYLCASSQGQNYGYTFGSGTRLTVV.

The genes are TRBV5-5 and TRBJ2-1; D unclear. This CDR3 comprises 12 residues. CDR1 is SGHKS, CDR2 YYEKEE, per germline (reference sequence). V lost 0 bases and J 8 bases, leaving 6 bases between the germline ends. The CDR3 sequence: CASSLDGDEQFF. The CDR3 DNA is TGTGCCAGCAGCTTGGATGGTGATGAGCAGTTCTTC.

This CDR3 is CAISARVYNEQFF. CDR3 nucleotides: TGTGCCATCAGTGCCAGGGTGTACAATGAGCAGTTCTTC. The rearrangement joins TRBV10-3 to TRBJ2-1; tentatively, D is TRBD1 (5 bases). The CDR3 is 13 residues long. Germline V lookup: CDR1 ENHRY, CDR2 SYGVKD. Trimming removed 4 bases at V and 4 bases at J, with 8 bases between.

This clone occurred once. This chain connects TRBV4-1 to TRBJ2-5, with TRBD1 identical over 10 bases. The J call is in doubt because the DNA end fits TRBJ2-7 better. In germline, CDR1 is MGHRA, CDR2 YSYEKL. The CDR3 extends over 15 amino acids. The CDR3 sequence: CASSLSGTGAHEQYF. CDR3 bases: TGCGCCAGCAGCCTCTCCGGGACAGGGGCCCACGAGCAGTACTTC.

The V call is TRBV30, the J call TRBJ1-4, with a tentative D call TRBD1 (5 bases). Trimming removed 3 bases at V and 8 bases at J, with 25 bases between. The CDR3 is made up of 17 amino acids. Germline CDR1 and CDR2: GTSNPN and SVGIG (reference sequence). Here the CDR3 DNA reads TGTGCCTGGAGCCCGGGAGAAGGGGTTCGGGGGGAAGAAAAACTGTTTTTT. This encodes CAWSPGEGVRGEEKLFF.

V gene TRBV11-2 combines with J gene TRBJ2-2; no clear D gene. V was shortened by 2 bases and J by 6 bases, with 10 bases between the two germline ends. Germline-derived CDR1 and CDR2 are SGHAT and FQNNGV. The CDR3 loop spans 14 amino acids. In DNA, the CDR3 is TGTGCCAGCAGCTTAACCGCAGGCGCCGGGGAGCTGTTTTTT. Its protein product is CASSLTAGAGELFF.

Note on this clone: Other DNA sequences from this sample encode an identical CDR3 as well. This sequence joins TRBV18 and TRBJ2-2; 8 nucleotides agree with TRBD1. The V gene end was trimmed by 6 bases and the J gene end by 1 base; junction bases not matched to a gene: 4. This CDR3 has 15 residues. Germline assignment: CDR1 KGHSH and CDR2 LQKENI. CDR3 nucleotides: TGTGCCAGCTCGCCCGACAGGGGGAACACCGGGGAGCTGTTTTTT. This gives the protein CASSPDRGNTGELFF.

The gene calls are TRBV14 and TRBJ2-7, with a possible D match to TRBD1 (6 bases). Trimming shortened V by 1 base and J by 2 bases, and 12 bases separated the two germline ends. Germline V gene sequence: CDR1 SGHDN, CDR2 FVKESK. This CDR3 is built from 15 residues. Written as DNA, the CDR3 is TGTGCCAGCAGCCAAGGGGGCAGGGGTCCCTACGAGCAGTACTTC. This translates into CASSQGGRGPYEQYF.

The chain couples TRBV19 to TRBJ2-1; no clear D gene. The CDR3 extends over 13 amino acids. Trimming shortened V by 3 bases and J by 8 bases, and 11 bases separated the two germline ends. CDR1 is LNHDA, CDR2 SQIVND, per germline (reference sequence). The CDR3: CASSMWAFDEQFF. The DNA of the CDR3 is TGTGCCAGTAGTATGTGGGCCTTCGATGAGCAGTTCTTC. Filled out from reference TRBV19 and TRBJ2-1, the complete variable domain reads DGGITQSPKYLFRKEGQNVTLSCEQNLNHDAMYWYRQDPGQGLRLIYYSQIVNDFQKGDIAEGYSVSREKKESFPLTVTSAQKNPTAFYLCASSMWAFDEQFFGPGTRLTVL.

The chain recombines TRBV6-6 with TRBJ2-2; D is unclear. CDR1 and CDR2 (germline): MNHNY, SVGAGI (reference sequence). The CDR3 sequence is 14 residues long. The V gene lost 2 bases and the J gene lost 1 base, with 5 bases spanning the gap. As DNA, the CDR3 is TGTGCCAGCAGTTACCACAGGAACACCGGGGAGCTGTTTTTT. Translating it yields CASSYHRNTGELFF.

The CDR3 is CASSLDWASGTYEQYF. CDR3 DNA sequence: TGTGCCAGCAGCTTAGATTGGGCTAGCGGGACCTACGAGCAGTACTTC. The genes are TRBV11-2 and TRBJ2-7, with 9 bases matching TRBD2. With V trimmed by 0 bases and J by 2 bases, 5 bases remained unmatched. Germline V CDR1 and CDR2: SGHAT, FQNNGV. The CDR3 runs 16 residues. Full variable domain (outside the CDR3, taken from reference TRBV11-2 and TRBJ2-7): EAGVAQSPRYKIIEKRQSVAFWCNPISGHATLYWYQQILGQGPKLLIQFQNNGVVDDSQLPKDRFSAERLKGVDSTLKIQPAKLEDSAVYLCASSLDWASGTYEQYFGPGTRLTVT.

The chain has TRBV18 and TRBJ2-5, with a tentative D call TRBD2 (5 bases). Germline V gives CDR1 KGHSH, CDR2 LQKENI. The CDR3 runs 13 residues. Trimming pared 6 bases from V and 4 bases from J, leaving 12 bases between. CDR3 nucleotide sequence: TGTGCCAGCTCCCGCGGGCTCGGAGAGACCCAGTACTTC. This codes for CASSRGLGETQYF.